This TCR beta chain originates from a study of cytomegalovirus exposure and HLA in healthy donors. The study ran its PCR with 60 Vbeta and 13 Jbeta primers. Assay used: immunoSEQ multiplex PCR; TCRdb lists only in-frame clones, some missing. Seen here are approximately 70,000 clones, about 78% observed once, and the top ten hold roughly an eighth. Remarks on this clone: Its antigen is still unknown.

Study findings and constraints: Analysis performed later found over 15,000 TCR beta sequences associated with HLA alleles at 0.05 false discovery rate. According to the study, around 150 TCR beta chains were cytomegalovirus-associated.

This TCR was recovered from a woman in her forties in good health and CMV-seropositive. What was sequenced was PBMCs.

This CDR3 is CSVEQGADTGELFF. Here the CDR3 DNA reads TGCAGCGTAGAACAGGGGGCGGACACCGGGGAGCTGTTTTTT. The chain employs TRBV29-1 and TRBJ2-2; TRBD1 matches 9 bases. There are 14 residues in the CDR3. Germline V CDR1 and CDR2: SQVTM, ANQGSEA. V shed 6 bases, J shed 3 bases, and the junction held 5 bases outside the gene matches.